Listed below are T cell receptor beta chains from one sample, sequenced in a study of blood T cell repertoires in COVID-19. The table came from immunoSEQ multiplex PCR; TCRdb's copy has only in-frame clones and leaves some out. The sample shows more than 300,000 clones, under 95% of them seen only once. Material for sequencing was peripheral blood. These receptors all come from a woman aged 18-29 years who had recovered from COVID-19. Both conserved end residues are part of each CDR3.

j_call v_call cdr3_aa
TRBJ2-3 TRBV5-1 CASSFIGEQDTQYF
TRBJ2-1 TRBV4-1 CASSQPQGSSYNEQFF
TRBJ1-4 TRBV9 CARAQGGEGEKLFF
TRBJ2-3 TRBV6-5 CASQLAGGTDTQYF
TRBJ2-1 TRBV7-8 CASSPRGYNEQFF
TRBJ2-1 TRBV19 CASSSPSGIREQFF
TRBJ1-5 TRBV5-3 CASSTDRGDQPQHF
TRBJ1-1 TRBV25-1 CASRKDTRNTEAFF
TRBJ1-2 TRBV4-3 CASSQGVGAGYGYTF
TRBJ1-4 TRBV5-1 CASNVGRDWANEKLFF
TRBJ1-1 TRBV13 CASSFGYRGDTEAFF
TRBJ1-5 TRBV27 CASSLKVAGQPQHF
TRBJ2-2 TRBV7-2 CASSLSLNTGELFF
TRBJ2-5 TRBV7-7 CASSPDRGETQYF
TRBJ1-1 TRBV30 CAWRPNRAEAFF
TRBJ1-5 TRBV12-3/TRBV12-4 CASSRDQYQPQHF
TRBJ1-5 TRBV27 CATAVGRSRPQHF
TRBJ2-3 TRBV11-3 CASSPLPGDTQYF
TRBJ1-4 TRBV7-8 CASSLVSSGDRDDRKLFF
TRBJ1-1 TRBV18 CASSRQGADTEAFF
TRBJ1-1 TRBV4-1 CASSLPGRAEAFF